This T cell receptor (beta chain) emerged from a study of control samples from healthy donors and cancer patients. This clone was seen once. Generated by immunoSEQ multiplex PCR, the TCRdb table keeps only in-frame clones and is missing some. The table has around 28,000 clones, roughly 91% seen once. The sequenced material came from PBMCs. The TCR comes from a man between 50 and 59 years old with lung cancer.

CDR3: CAISDERGGREQFF. In nucleotides, the CDR3 is TGTGCCATCAGTGATGAGCGGGGGGGCCGTGAGCAGTTCTTC. The V gene is TRBV10-3, the J gene TRBJ2-1; 10 nucleotides line up with TRBD2. V dropped 3 bases and J dropped 9; count of bases not matched to a gene: 5. Germline CDR1 reads ENHRY; CDR2 reads SYGVKD. This CDR3 spans 14 amino acids.